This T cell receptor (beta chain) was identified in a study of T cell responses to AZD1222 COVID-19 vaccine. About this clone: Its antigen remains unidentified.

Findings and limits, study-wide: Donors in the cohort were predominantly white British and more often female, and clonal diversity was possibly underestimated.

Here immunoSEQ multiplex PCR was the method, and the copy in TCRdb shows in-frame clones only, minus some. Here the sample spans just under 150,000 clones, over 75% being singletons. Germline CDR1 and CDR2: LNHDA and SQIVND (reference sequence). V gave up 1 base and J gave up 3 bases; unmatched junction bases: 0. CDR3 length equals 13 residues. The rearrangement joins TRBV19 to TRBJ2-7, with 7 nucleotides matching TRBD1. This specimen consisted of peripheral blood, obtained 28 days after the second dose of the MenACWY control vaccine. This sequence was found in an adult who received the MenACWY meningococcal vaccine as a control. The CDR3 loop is CASSIGTGYEQYF. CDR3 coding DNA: TGTGCCAGTAGTATAGGGACAGGCTACGAGCAGTACTTC.